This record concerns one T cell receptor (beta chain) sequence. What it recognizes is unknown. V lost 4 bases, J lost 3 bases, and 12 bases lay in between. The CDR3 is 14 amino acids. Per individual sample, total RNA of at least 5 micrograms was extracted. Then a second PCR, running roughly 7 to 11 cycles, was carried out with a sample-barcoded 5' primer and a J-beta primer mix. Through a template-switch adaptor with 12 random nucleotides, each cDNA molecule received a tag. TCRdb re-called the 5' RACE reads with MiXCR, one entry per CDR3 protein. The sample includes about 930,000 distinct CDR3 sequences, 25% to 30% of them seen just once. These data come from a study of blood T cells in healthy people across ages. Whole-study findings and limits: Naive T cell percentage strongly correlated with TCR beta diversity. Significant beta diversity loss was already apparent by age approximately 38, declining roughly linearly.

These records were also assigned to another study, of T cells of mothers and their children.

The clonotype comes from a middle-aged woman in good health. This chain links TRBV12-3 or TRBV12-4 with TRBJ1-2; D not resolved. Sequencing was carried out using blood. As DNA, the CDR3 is TGTGCCAGCAGTTCCAGGAGCTTGTACTATGGCTACACCTTC. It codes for CASSSRSLYYGYTF.